The 21 T cell receptor beta chains listed next were all sequenced from one sample in a study of blood T cell repertoires in COVID-19. Sequencing was performed with immunoSEQ multiplex PCR; in TCRdb, only in-frame clones are kept and a portion is missing. The sample shows around 220,000 clones, roughly 80% of them seen only once. Source material: peripheral blood. These receptor sequences come from a human donor in a cohort sampled during active COVID-19.

The chain combines TRBV5-4 with TRBJ1-4; TRBD1 matches 9 bases. The CDR3 extends over 16 amino acids. Germline V CDR1 and CDR2: SGHNT, YYREEE (reference sequence). V lost 5 bases and J lost 8; bases outside the gene matches: 13. The CDR3 is CASSPGTGLSQEKLFF. The CDR3 DNA reads TGTGCCAGCAGTCCTGGGACAGGGCTATCCCAAGAAAAACTGTTTTTT. Supplemented by reference TRBV5-4 and TRBJ1-4, the full variable domain reads ETGVTQSPTHLIKTRGQQVTLRCSSQSGHNTVSWYQQALGQGPQFIFQYYREEENGRGNFPPRFSGLQFPNYSSELNVNALELDDSALYLCASSPGTGLSQEKLFFGSGTQLSVL.

This clone was seen a handful of times. The genes are TRBV2 and TRBJ1-1, with TRBD1 matching over 7 bases. This CDR3 contains 12 residues. The germline V gene has CDR1 SNHLY and CDR2 FYNNEI. After removal of 7 bases from V and 3 bases from J, the junction contained 2 bases not matched to a gene. This CDR3 reads CASKQGDTEAFF. CDR3 nucleotides: TGTGCCAGCAAGCAGGGGGACACTGAAGCTTTCTTT.

This chain joins TRBV25-1 and TRBJ2-7; no reliable D call. The CDR3 spans 15 residues. CDR1 is MGHDK and CDR2 is SYGVNS in the germline V gene. Trimming removed 1 base at V and 0 bases at J, with 10 bases between. The CDR3 coding sequence is TGTGCCAGCAGTGAATTTGCAGGTGACTCCTACGAGCAGTACTTC. It specifies CASSEFAGDSYEQYF.

The V call is TRBV5-1, the J call TRBJ1-1; 8 nucleotides align to TRBD1. V shed 0 bases, J shed 0 bases, and the junction held 1 base outside the gene matches. The germline gives CDR1 SGHRS, CDR2 YFSETQ. This CDR3 is 15 amino acids long. The CDR3 nucleotides read TGCGCCAGCAGCTTGGGGACAGGGATGAACACTGAAGCTTTCTTT. Protein product: CASSLGTGMNTEAFF.

The chain recombines TRBV28 with TRBJ2-7; D is possibly TRBD2 (7 bases). This CDR3 contains 15 residues. Trimming left V 4 bases short and J 2 bases short, with 15 bases between. Germline V lookup: CDR1 MDHEN, CDR2 SYDVKM. Written as DNA, the CDR3 is TGTGCCAGCAGTTCAGGGGCTAGCGGCCCCTACGAGCAGTACTTC. This sequence encodes CASSSGASGPYEQYF.

Here the CDR3 DNA reads TGCGCCAGCAGCCTCAACGCGGGACAGGGGATATACGAGCAGTACTTC. Protein: CASSLNAGQGIYEQYF. The V call is TRBV5-1, the J call TRBJ2-7; 10 positions match TRBD1. CDR1 and CDR2 from the germline V gene are SGHRS and YFSETQ. The length of the CDR3 is 16 residues. With 4 bases clipped from V and 4 bases from J, the junction kept 11 bases outside the gene matches.

The rearrangement uses TRBV13 and TRBJ2-6, with 13 bases that match TRBD2. Germline lookup yields CDR1 PRHDT and CDR2 FYEKMQ (reference sequence). CDR3 length equals 18 residues. The V segment lost 5 bases and the J segment 0 bases; nucleotides outside the gene matches: 4. The CDR3 sequence is CASSRGLAGASGANVLTF. DNA of the CDR3: TGTGCCAGCAGCCGCGGACTAGCGGGAGCCTCTGGGGCCAACGTCCTGACTTTC.

The chain has TRBV28 and TRBJ2-7, with 8 bases lining up with TRBD1. The V gene's germline CDR1 is MDHEN and CDR2 SYDVKM. The V segment lost 5 bases and the J segment 3 bases; nucleotides outside the gene matches: 9. CDR3 length: 15 residues. CDR3 DNA: TGTGCCAGCAGTACCAAAGCCGGGACAGGCTACGAGCAGTACTTC. Its protein product is CASSTKAGTGYEQYF.

This chain connects TRBV5-5 to TRBJ2-1, with 7 bases aligning to TRBD2. The CDR3 extends over 16 amino acids. With 0 bases clipped from V and 0 bases from J, the junction kept 3 bases outside the gene matches. Germline loops: CDR1 SGHKS, CDR2 YYEKEE (reference sequence). CDR3: CASSLVSGGSYNEQFF. In DNA, the CDR3 is TGTGCCAGCAGCTTGGTATCGGGAGGCTCCTACAATGAGCAGTTCTTC.

Worth noting for this clone: A read error may produce the germline difference seen at one junction end. The chain uses TRBV6-5 and TRBJ2-3; 8 positions match TRBD1. This CDR3 is built from 16 residues. Germline V gene sequence: CDR1 MNHEY, CDR2 SVGAGI. CDR3 protein: CASNYDGQGVADTQYF. CDR3 nucleotides: TGTGCCAGCAATTACGACGGACAGGGAGTAGCAGATACGCAGTATTTT.

J is TRBJ2-7 and V is TRBV4-1; a possible D gene is TRBD2 (5 bases). Trimming left V 4 bases short and J 3 bases short, with 19 bases between. The CDR3 is made up of 16 amino acids. Germline loops: CDR1 MGHRA, CDR2 YSYEKL. The DNA for the CDR3 is TGCGCCAGCAGCCTCATGGACTCCCCTAAGAACTACGAGCAGTACTTC. Residues: CASSLMDSPKNYEQYF.

The chain employs TRBV18 and TRBJ2-7; 10 bases match TRBD1. V was clipped by 3 bases and J by 3 bases; unmatched bases: 5. The CDR3 is 15 residues long. Germline V gene data show CDR1 as KGHSH and CDR2 as LQKENI. The CDR3, as DNA: TGTGCCAGCTCACCCCTTGGGACAGGGGACTACGAGCAGTACTTC. Translated, it gives CASSPLGTGDYEQYF. The whole variable domain, filled in from reference TRBV18 and TRBJ2-7, reads NAGVMQNPRHLVRRRGQEARLRCSPMKGHSHVYWYRQLPEEGLKFMVYLQKENIIDESGMPKERFSAEFPKEGPSILRIQQVVRGDSAAYFCASSPLGTGDYEQYFGPGTRLTVT.

The chain couples TRBV19 to TRBJ1-4; 8 bases are a match to TRBD1. Per germline, CDR1 LNHDA and CDR2 SQIVND (reference sequence). The CDR3 is 15 residues long. Unmatched junction bases numbered 10, after V lost 3 bases and J lost 10 bases. The CDR3 region has the DNA TGTGCCAGTAGTATTGAGTGGCAGGGGGCCTCAAAACTGTTTTTT. It yields the protein CASSIEWQGASKLFF.

This chain links TRBV2 with TRBJ2-1; 10 positions agree with TRBD2. Germline loops: CDR1 SNHLY, CDR2 FYNNEI. The CDR3 is 21 residues long. The V gene end was trimmed by 9 bases and the J gene end by 0 bases; junction bases not matched to a gene: 23. The CDR3 is CARENRDLASGSLSSYNEQFF. CDR3 coding DNA: TGTGCCAGGGAAAACAGGGATTTGGCTAGCGGGAGCCTGAGCTCCTACAATGAGCAGTTCTTC.

The chain recombines TRBV7-9 with TRBJ2-7, with TRBD2 identical over 10 bases. With 4 bases clipped from V and 5 bases from J, the junction kept 14 bases outside the gene matches. CDR1 and CDR2 (germline): SEHNR, FQNEAQ (reference sequence). The CDR3 contains 17 residues. The CDR3 is CASSSRKSAGGPHEQYF. As DNA, the CDR3 is TGTGCCAGCAGCTCCCGGAAGTCAGCGGGAGGGCCCCACGAGCAGTACTTC. The variable domain in full, with the rest retrieved from reference TRBV7-9 and TRBJ2-7, is DTGVSQNPRHKITKRGQNVTFRCDPISEHNRLYWYRQTLGQGPEFLTYFQNEAQLEKSRLLSDRFSAERPKGSFSTLEIQRTEQGDSAMYLCASSSRKSAGGPHEQYFGPGTRLTVT.

The chain links TRBV6-5 to TRBJ1-6; D is unresolved. This CDR3 has 11 residues. The germline CDR1 and CDR2 sequences are MNHEY and SVGAGI. Trimming removed 6 bases from V and 11 bases from J, with 8 bases in between. The CDR3 region has the DNA TGTGCCAGCAGGAGAATGGCACCCCTCCACTTT. Translated, it gives CASRRMAPLHF.

This clone has just a few counts. The rearrangement uses TRBV6-5 and TRBJ1-2; possible D gene TRBD1, 5 bases. Trimming left V 5 bases short and J 3 bases short, with 10 bases between. Germline CDR1 and CDR2: MNHEY and SVGAGI. There are 13 residues in the CDR3. In DNA, the CDR3 is TGTGCCAGCAGTCTGACAGCCCACTATGGCTACACCTTC. Residues: CASSLTAHYGYTF.

The chain carries TRBV29-1 and TRBJ1-1; 9 bases fit TRBD1. V shed 4 bases, J shed 5 bases, and the junction held 8 bases outside the gene matches. The CDR3 consists of 14 residues. Germline V CDR1 and CDR2: SQVTM, ANQGSEA. The CDR3 loop is CSVGQQGARTEAFF. In nucleotides, the CDR3 is TGCAGCGTTGGGCAACAGGGGGCGAGGACTGAAGCTTTCTTT.

This rearrangement joins TRBV3-1 (or the pseudogene TRBV3-2) to TRBJ2-3, with 9 bases lining up with TRBD1. CDR3 length: 15 residues. Germline-derived CDR1 and CDR2 are LGHDT and YNNKEL (reference sequence). Trimming at V came to 4 bases and at J to 3 bases, leaving 5 bases not matched to a gene. CDR3 DNA: TGTGCCAGCAGCCTCGGGACAGGGCGAACAGATACGCAGTATTTT. Amino acid sequence: CASSLGTGRTDTQYF.

The J gene is TRBJ1-6, the V gene TRBV21-1. TRBV21-1 is flagged as a pseudogene. The CDR3 spans 19 residues. CDR3 DNA sequence: TGTGCCAGCAGCCCCTCTTATCTAGGGGAGGCCTTGGGGGATTCACCCCTCCACTTT. Amino acids: CASSPSYLGEALGDSPLHF.

The chain uses TRBV6-6 and TRBJ1-1, with D perhaps TRBD1 (5 bases). V was cut by 7 bases and J by 3 bases, with 18 bases left in between. The CDR3 extends over 15 amino acids. Per germline, CDR1 MNHNY and CDR2 SVGAGI (reference sequence). The CDR3 nucleotides are TGTGCCAGCACAATCGAACGGGGGAGAGACACTGAAGCTTTCTTT. Translation: CASTIERGRDTEAFF.